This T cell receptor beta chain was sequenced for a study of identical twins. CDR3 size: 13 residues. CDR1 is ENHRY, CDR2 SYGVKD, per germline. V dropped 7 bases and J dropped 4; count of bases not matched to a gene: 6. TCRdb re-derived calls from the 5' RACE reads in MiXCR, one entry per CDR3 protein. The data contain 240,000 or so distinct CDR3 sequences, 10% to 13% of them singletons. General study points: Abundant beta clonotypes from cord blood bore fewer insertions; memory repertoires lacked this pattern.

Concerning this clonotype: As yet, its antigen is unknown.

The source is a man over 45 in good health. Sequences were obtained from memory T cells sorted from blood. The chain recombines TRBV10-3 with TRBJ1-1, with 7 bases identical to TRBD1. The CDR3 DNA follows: TGTGCCATCAAGGACAGGTCGGGCACTGAAGCTTTCTTT. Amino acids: CAIKDRSGTEAFF.